The 18 T cell receptor beta chains below come from one sample, sequenced in a study of cytomegalovirus exposure and HLA in healthy donors. The PCR had 60 Vbeta and 13 Jbeta primers. This table comes from immunoSEQ multiplex PCR, and its TCRdb copy is limited to in-frame clones, with some not included. The sample includes under 150,000 clones, about 78% of them seen just once. Sequencing input: PBMCs. These receptors all stem from a human donor in good health.

The genes are TRBV7-9 and TRBJ2-2, with 9 bases aligning to TRBD2. The J segment lost 4 bases and the V segment lost 5 bases, leaving 5 bases of the junction unmatched. The CDR3 covers 15 residues. Per the germline V gene, CDR1 is SEHNR and CDR2 is FQNEAQ (reference sequence). CDR3 loop: CASSQRGATTGELFF. The CDR3 DNA follows: TGTGCCAGCAGCCAGCGGGGGGCAACCACCGGGGAGCTGTTTTTT.

The rearrangement links TRBV28 to TRBJ2-3; 8 nucleotides agree with TRBD1. This CDR3 has 15 residues. Per germline, CDR1 MDHEN and CDR2 SYDVKM. The J segment lost 4 bases and the V segment lost 2 bases, leaving 5 bases of the junction unmatched. CDR3 sequence reads: CASSLPWTGSDTQYF. The CDR3 region has the DNA TGTGCCAGCAGTTTACCCTGGACAGGGTCAGATACGCAGTATTTT.

This clone has just one count. This chain uses TRBV15 with TRBJ2-3; 8 bases align to TRBD2. Germline CDR1 reads LNHNV; CDR2 reads YYDKDF (reference sequence). The CDR3 runs to 15 residues. V dropped 0 bases and J dropped 5; count of bases not matched to a gene: 4. DNA of the CDR3: TGTGCCACCAGCAGAGATCTCGGGGGGGGAGATACGCAGTATTTT. Its translation is CATSRDLGGGDTQYF.

The chain uses TRBV13 and TRBJ2-7; D is possibly TRBD1 (7 bases). The germline CDR1 and CDR2 sequences are PRHDT and FYEKMQ (reference sequence). The CDR3 runs to 12 residues. The CDR3 loop is CGTGDSPGVQYF. DNA for the CDR3: TGTGGGACGGGGGACAGCCCTGGGGTGCAGTACTTC.

The rearrangement joins TRBV29-1 to TRBJ1-6, with TRBD1 matching over 8 bases. Germline CDR1 SQVTM, CDR2 ANQGSEA. There are 17 residues in the CDR3. V lost 0 bases, J lost 6 bases, and 10 bases stayed unmatched. CDR3 bases: TGCAGCGTTGAAGATCTTCGGACAGGGTCGAGTAATTCACCCCTCCACTTT. As protein: CSVEDLRTGSSNSPLHF. Using reference TRBV29-1 and TRBJ1-6 for the parts outside the CDR3, the full variable domain is SAVISQKPSRDICQRGTSLTIQCQVDSQVTMMFWYRQQPGQSLTLIATANQGSEATYESGFVIDKFPISRPNLTFSTLTVSNMSPEDSSIYLCSVEDLRTGSSNSPLHFGNGTRLTVT.

This clone was recorded only once. This chain uses TRBV4-2 with TRBJ2-2, with 7 nucleotides matching TRBD1. V lost 0 bases, J lost 0 bases, and 7 bases stayed unmatched. This CDR3 spans 18 amino acids. Germline assignment: CDR1 LGHNA and CDR2 YNFKEQ. DNA for the CDR3: TGTGCCAGCAGCCAAGATCCCGGACAGGCTGCGAACACCGGGGAGCTGTTTTTT. Residues: CASSQDPGQAANTGELFF.

The chain employs TRBV6-5 and TRBJ2-1; possibly TRBD2 for D (5 bases). CDR3 length equals 14 residues. The germline gives CDR1 MNHEY, CDR2 SVGAGI. V lost 2 bases to trimming and J lost 10 bases, with 15 bases between them. The CDR3 DNA reads TGTGCCAGCAGTTACGCAAGGAGCGGTACCGAGCAGTTCTTC. It translates to CASSYARSGTEQFF.

This chain connects TRBV7-9 to TRBJ2-2; 10 nucleotides match TRBD1. CDR1 and CDR2 from the germline V gene are SEHNR and FQNEAQ (reference sequence). The CDR3 is 17 amino acids. The CDR3, as DNA: TGTTCCACCCCCCTAACCGGGACAGGGGTTAGAACCGGGGAGCTGTTTTTT. This sequence encodes CSTPLTGTGVRTGELFF.

The rearrangement links TRBV28 to TRBJ2-7; the match to TRBD1 covers 10 bases. Losses at the gene ends were 7 bases for V and 6 bases for J; bases not matched to a gene: 6. The CDR3 length is 13 residues. Germline values: CDR1 MDHEN, CDR2 SYDVKM. The CDR3 spells CASILDRGAEQYF. Here the CDR3 DNA reads TGTGCCAGCATCCTGGACAGGGGGGCCGAGCAGTACTTC.

V is TRBV11-1 and J is TRBJ2-3; 7 nucleotides align to TRBD1. With V trimmed by 5 bases and J by 4 bases, 9 bases remained unmatched. CDR1 and CDR2 from the germline V gene are SGHAT and FQDESV (reference sequence). The CDR3 length is 15 residues. CDR3 DNA: TGTGCCAGCAGCCCACAGGGGTCAAAGGCAGATACGCAGTATTTT. As protein: CASSPQGSKADTQYF.

About this clone itself: This specimen includes other DNA sequences encoding the same CDR3. This rearrangement joins TRBV30 to TRBJ2-7; perhaps TRBD2 as D (6 bases). Germline CDR1 is GTSNPN and CDR2 is SVGIG (reference sequence). The CDR3 has 13 amino acids. Deletions cut 3 bases from V and 2 bases from J, with 11 bases between. The CDR3 DNA is TGTGCCTGGAGCCGGGGGTCCACCTACGAGCAGTACTTC. Amino acid sequence: CAWSRGSTYEQYF.

Turning to this clone: In the same sample, other DNA sequences code for this CDR3. This chain links TRBV6-5 with TRBJ2-7; the D gene is possibly TRBD2 (5 bases). Germline V gene data show CDR1 as MNHEY and CDR2 as SVGAGI. This CDR3 has 15 amino acids. Trimming pared 0 bases from V and 2 bases from J, leaving 11 bases between. Written as DNA, the CDR3 is TGTGCCAGCAGTTACTCGTACGGGGAAACCTACGAGCAGTACTTC. Its translation: CASSYSYGETYEQYF.

This chain uses TRBV5-6 with TRBJ2-1; 7 bases line up with TRBD2. The CDR3 is made up of 13 amino acids. CDR1 and CDR2 (germline): SGHDT, YYEEEE. Trimming cost V 4 bases and J 10 bases; bases outside gene matches: 8. CDR3 DNA: TGTGCCAGCAGCCAGCGTAGGACTAGAGAGCAGTTCTTC. Amino acid sequence: CASSQRRTREQFF. Supplemented by reference TRBV5-6 and TRBJ2-1, the full variable domain reads DAGVTQSPTHLIKTRGQQVTLRCSPKSGHDTVSWYQQALGQGPQFIFQYYEEEERQRGNFPDRFSGHQFPNYSSELNVNALLLGDSALYLCASSQRRTREQFFGPGTRLTVL.

The chain couples TRBV5-8 to TRBJ2-1; a possible D gene is TRBD2 (6 bases). Germline CDR1 reads SGHTS; CDR2 reads YDEGEE. This CDR3 has 14 amino acids. The V and J ends lost 7 bases and 6 bases respectively, with 17 bases between them. The CDR3 here is CASGGPWGGNEQFF. For the CDR3, the DNA is TGTGCCAGCGGCGGGCCATGGGGAGGCAATGAGCAGTTCTTC.

This clone appeared once. The chain uses TRBV27 and TRBJ1-6; 8 bases agree with TRBD1. Germline V gene data show CDR1 as MNHEY and CDR2 as SMNVEV (reference sequence). The CDR3 totals 14 residues. V was pared by 5 bases and J by 8 bases, with 5 bases of the junction left unmatched. CDR3 loop: CASSPTGVDSPLHF. As DNA, the CDR3 is TGTGCCAGCAGTCCGACAGGGGTTGATTCACCCCTCCACTTT.

The rearrangement uses TRBV4-2 and TRBJ1-4, with 8 bases aligning to TRBD1. Trimming took 2 bases from V and 3 from J; bases not matched to a gene: 2. The CDR3 is 15 amino acids. Germline CDR1 reads LGHNA; CDR2 reads YNFKEQ. CDR3 sequence (DNA): TGTGCCAGCAGCCAAACAGGGGGGGCTAATGAAAAACTGTTTTTT. It codes for CASSQTGGANEKLFF.

The chain joins TRBV6-5 to TRBJ1-2; TRBD1 agrees at 7 bases. The CDR3 totals 15 residues. V shed 5 bases and J 2 bases; nucleotides not matched to a gene: 8. Looked up from germline, CDR1 is MNHEY and CDR2 is SVGAGI. In DNA form, the CDR3 reads TGTGCCAGCAGTCCACTACCGACAGGGAACTATGGCTACACCTTC. Translated, it gives CASSPLPTGNYGYTF.

The sample holds one count of this clone. The chain combines TRBV19 with TRBJ1-2; 12 bases align to TRBD1. The CDR3 has 16 residues. Losses at the gene ends were 4 bases for V and 6 bases for J; bases not matched to a gene: 9. Germline lookup yields CDR1 LNHDA and CDR2 SQIVND (reference sequence). The CDR3 reads CASSTHLGQGANGYTF. In DNA, the CDR3 is TGTGCCAGTAGTACCCATCTGGGACAGGGGGCGAATGGCTACACCTTC.